This T cell receptor beta chain was found in a study of blood T cell repertoires in COVID-19. Looking at the study overall: COVID-19 samples collected from the United States, Italy and Spain covered acute and convalescent phases.

In its sample, this clone was seen many times. In the authors' workflow: For nucleated cells, counts were estimated from reference gene primer amplification. Produced via immunoSEQ multiplex PCR; TCRdb's table is partial and in-frame only. V and J calls and clone size are copied from that table; D and trimming were computed from the DNA. Of 110,000 to 150,000 clones in the sample, more than 75% were seen once. J was trimmed by 2 bases and V by 8 bases; bases with no gene match: 12. The V gene's germline CDR1 is MNHEY and CDR2 SMNVEV (reference sequence). This CDR3 comprises 15 residues. The TCR comes from a man older than 75 with acute or convalescent COVID-19. The chain combines TRBV27 with TRBJ2-7, with 7 positions matching TRBD1. Sequences were obtained from peripheral blood. The chain's CDR3 is CASSLSGTAPYEQYF. The CDR3 DNA sequence: TGTGCCAGCTCCCTTTCCGGGACAGCCCCCTACGAGCAGTACTTC.